This T cell receptor (beta chain) was recovered during a study of cytomegalovirus exposure and HLA in healthy donors. Repertoires were generated with immunoSEQ multiplex PCR, while TCRdb's copy carries only in-frame clones and drops some. In the table there are more than 65,000 clones, approximately 96% of which are singletons. V lost 5 bases and J lost 5; bases outside the gene matches: 5. Germline CDR1 ENHRY, CDR2 SYGVKD. This CDR3 spans 15 amino acids. Findings of the study overall: Researchers catalogued under 200 TCR beta chains as cytomegalovirus-associated. The tendency of first-cohort TCR clusters to co-occur in the 110 or so validation repertoires emerged from a later analysis. The dataset shows that most TCR sequences were rare, while some public TCRs occurred in many donors.

Worth noting for this clone: Its antigen is not known.

The rearrangement links TRBV10-3 to TRBJ2-3, with 12 bases fitting TRBD2. The sequence derives from a woman aged 18-35 years in good health and CMV-seronegative. The sequenced sample consisted of PBMCs. CDR3 in amino acids: CAISPLAGGGDTQYF. DNA of the CDR3: TGTGCCATCAGTCCTCTAGCGGGAGGGGGAGATACGCAGTATTTT.